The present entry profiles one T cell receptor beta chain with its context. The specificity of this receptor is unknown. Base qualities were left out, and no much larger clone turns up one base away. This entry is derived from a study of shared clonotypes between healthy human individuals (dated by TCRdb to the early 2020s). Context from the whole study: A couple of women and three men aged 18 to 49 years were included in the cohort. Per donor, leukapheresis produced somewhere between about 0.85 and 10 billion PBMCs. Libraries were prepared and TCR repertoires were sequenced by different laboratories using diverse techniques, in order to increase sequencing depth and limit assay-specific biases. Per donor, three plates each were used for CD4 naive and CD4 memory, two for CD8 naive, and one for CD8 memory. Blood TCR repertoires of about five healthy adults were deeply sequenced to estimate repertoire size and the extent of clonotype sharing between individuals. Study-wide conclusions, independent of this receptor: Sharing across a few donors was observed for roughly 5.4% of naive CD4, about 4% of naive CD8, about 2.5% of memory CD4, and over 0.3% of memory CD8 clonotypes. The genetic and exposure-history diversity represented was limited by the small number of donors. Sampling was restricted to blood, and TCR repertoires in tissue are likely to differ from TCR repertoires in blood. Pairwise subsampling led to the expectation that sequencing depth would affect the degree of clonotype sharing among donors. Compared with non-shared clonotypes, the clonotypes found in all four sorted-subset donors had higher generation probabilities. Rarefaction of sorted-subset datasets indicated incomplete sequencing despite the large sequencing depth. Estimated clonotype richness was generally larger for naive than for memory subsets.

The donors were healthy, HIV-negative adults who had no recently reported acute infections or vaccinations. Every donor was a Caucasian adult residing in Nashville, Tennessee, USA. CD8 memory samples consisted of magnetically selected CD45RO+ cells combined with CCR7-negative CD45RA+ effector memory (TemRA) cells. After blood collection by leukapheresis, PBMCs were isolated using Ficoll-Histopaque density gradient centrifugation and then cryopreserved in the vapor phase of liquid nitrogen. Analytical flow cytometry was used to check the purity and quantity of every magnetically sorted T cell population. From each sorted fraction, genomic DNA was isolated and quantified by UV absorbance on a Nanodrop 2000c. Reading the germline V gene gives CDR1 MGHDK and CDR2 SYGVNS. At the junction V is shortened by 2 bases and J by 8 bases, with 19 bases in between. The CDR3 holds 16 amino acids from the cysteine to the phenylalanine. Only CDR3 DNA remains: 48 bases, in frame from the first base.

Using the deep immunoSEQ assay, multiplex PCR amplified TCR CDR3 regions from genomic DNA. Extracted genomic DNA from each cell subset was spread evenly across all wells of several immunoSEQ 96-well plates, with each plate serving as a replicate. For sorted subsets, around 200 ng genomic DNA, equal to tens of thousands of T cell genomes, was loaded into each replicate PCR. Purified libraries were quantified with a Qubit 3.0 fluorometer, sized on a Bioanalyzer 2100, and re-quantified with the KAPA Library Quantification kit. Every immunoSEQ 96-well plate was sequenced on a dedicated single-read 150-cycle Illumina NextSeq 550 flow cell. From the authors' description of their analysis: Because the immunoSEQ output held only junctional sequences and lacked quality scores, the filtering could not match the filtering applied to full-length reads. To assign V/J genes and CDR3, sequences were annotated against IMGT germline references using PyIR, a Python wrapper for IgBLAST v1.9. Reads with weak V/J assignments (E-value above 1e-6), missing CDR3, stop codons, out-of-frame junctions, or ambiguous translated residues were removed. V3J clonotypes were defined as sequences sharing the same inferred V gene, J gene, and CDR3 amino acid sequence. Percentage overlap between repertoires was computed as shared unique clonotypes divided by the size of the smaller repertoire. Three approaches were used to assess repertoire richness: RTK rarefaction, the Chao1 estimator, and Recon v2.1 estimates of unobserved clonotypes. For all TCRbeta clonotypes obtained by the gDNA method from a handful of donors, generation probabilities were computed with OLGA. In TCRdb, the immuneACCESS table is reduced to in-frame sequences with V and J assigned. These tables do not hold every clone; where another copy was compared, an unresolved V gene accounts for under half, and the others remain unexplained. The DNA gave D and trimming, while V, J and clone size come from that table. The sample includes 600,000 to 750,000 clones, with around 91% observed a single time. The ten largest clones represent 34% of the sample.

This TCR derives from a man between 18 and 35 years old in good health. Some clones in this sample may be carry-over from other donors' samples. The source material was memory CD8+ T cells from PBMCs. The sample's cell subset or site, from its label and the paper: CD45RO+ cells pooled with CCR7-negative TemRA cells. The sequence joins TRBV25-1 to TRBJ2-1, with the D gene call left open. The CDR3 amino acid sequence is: CASSERSGLGGDEQFF. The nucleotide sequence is TGTGCCAGCAGTGAACGATCGGGCCTAGGTGGGGATGAGCAGTTCTTC.